The 3 T cell receptor beta chains presented below share a single source sample, sequenced in a study of blood T cells in healthy people across ages. A second PCR, run for about 7 to 11 cycles, used a sample-barcoded 5' primer plus a J-beta primer mix. From the 5' RACE reads, TCRdb called clonotypes with MiXCR, one entry per CDR3 protein. The sample holds more than 800,000 distinct CDR3 sequences, about 30% seen once. The source material was blood. The receptors here all came from a woman over 75 in good health.

The chain uses TRBV7-2 and TRBJ2-3; 8 nucleotides match TRBD1. The CDR3 runs 18 residues. V shed 4 bases, J shed 4 bases, and the junction held 16 bases outside the gene matches. Looked up from germline, CDR1 is SGHTA and CDR2 is FQGNSA. The CDR3 sequence: CASSSPLGQGGHADTQYF. The CDR3, as DNA: TGTGCCAGCAGCTCCCCCCTTGGACAGGGAGGTCACGCAGATACGCAGTATTTT.

At least ten counts were recorded for this clonotype. This rearrangement joins TRBV9 to TRBJ2-7, with D maybe TRBD2 (6 bases). CDR3 size: 13 residues. Germline V gene data show CDR1 as SGDLS and CDR2 as YYNGEE. V was pared by 3 bases and J by 0 bases, with 7 bases between. In DNA form, the CDR3 reads TGTGCCAGCAGCGGGGACTCCTCCTACGAGCAGTACTTC. Translation gives CASSGDSSYEQYF.

This clonotype was detected a few times. The gene calls are TRBV9 and TRBJ2-2, with 9 bases fitting TRBD2. V shed 2 bases and J 3 bases; nucleotides not matched to a gene: 8. The CDR3 totals 17 residues. Germline V CDR1 and CDR2: SGDLS, YYNGEE. The CDR3 coding sequence is TGTGCCAGCAGCGTTGGATTAGCGGGGGATTACACCGGGGAGCTGTTTTTT. It yields the protein CASSVGLAGDYTGELFF.